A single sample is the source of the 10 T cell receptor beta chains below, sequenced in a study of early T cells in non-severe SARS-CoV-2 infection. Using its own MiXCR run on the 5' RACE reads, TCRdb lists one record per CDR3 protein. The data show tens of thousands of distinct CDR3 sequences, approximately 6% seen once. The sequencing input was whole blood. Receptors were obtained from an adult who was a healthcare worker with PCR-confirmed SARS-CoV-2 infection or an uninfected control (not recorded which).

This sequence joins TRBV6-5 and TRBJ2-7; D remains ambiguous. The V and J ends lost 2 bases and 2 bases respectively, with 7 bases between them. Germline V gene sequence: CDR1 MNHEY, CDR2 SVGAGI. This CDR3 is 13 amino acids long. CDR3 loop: CASSYSMTYEQYF. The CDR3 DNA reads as TGTGCCAGCAGTTACAGTATGACCTACGAGCAGTACTTC.

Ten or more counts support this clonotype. The CDR3 region has the DNA TGTGCCAGCAGCGGGGGACAGGGTTACGATCAGCCCCAGCATTTT. This gives the protein CASSGGQGYDQPQHF. The rearrangement links TRBV7-2 to TRBJ1-5; 9 bases align to TRBD1. J lost 5 bases, V lost 5 bases, and 7 bases had no gene match. CDR1 and CDR2 from the germline V gene are SGHTA and FQGNSA. The CDR3 loop spans 15 amino acids. The variable domain in full, completed from reference TRBV7-2 and TRBJ1-5, reads GAGVSQSPSNKVTEKGKDVELRCDPISGHTALYWYRQSLGQGLEFLIYFQGNSAPDKSGLPSDRFSAERTGGSVSTLTIQRTQQEDSAVYLCASSGGQGYDQPQHFGDGTRLSIL.

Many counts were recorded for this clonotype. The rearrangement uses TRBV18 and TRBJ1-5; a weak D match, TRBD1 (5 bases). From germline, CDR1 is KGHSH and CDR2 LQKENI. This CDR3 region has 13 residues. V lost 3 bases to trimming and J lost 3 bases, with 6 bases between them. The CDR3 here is CASSPGLNQPQHF. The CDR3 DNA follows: TGTGCCAGCTCACCGGGACTCAATCAGCCCCAGCATTTT. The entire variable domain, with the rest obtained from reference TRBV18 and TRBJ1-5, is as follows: NAGVMQNPRHLVRRRGQEARLRCSPMKGHSHVYWYRQLPEEGLKFMVYLQKENIIDESGMPKERFSAEFPKEGPSILRIQQVVRGDSAAYFCASSPGLNQPQHFGDGTRLSIL.

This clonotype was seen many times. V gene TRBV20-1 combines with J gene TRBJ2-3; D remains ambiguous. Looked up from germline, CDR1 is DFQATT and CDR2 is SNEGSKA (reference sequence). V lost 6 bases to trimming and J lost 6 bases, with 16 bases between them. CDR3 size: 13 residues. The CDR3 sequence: CSAGSIVADTQYF. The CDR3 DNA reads TGCAGTGCCGGCTCGATAGTGGCGGATACGCAGTATTTT.

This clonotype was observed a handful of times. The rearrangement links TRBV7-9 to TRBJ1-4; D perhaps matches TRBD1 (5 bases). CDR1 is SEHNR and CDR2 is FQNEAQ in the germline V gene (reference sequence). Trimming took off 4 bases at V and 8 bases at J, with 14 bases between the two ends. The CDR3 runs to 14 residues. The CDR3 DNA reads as TGTGCCAGCAGCTCGCAGGGCGTCTACGAAAAACTGTTTTTT. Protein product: CASSSQGVYEKLFF.

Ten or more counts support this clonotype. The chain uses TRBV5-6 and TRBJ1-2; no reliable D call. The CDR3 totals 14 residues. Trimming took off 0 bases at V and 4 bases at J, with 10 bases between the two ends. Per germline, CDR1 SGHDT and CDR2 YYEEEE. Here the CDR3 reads CASSLEESFYGYTF. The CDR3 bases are TGTGCCAGCAGCTTGGAGGAGTCTTTCTATGGCTACACCTTC.

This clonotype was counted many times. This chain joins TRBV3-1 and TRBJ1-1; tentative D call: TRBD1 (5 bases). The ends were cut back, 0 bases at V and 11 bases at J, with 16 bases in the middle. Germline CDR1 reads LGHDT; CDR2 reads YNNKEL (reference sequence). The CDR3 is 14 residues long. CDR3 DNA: TGTGCCAGCAGCCAAGATCATACAGGCCTGACGGCTTTCTTT. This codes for CASSQDHTGLTAFF.

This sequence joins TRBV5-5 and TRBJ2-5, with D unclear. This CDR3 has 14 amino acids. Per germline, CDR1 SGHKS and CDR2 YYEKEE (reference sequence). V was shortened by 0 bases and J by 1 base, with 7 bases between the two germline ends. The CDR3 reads CASSLATGQETQYF. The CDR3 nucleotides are TGTGCCAGCAGCTTGGCGACGGGCCAAGAGACCCAGTACTTC.

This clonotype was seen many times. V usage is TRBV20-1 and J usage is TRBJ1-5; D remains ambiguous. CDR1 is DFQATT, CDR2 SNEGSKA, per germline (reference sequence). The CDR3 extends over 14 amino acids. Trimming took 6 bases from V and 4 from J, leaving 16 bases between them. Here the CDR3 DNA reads TGCAGTGCCCAGAGTTACAGCCTAAATCAGCCCCAGCATTTT. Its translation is CSAQSYSLNQPQHF.

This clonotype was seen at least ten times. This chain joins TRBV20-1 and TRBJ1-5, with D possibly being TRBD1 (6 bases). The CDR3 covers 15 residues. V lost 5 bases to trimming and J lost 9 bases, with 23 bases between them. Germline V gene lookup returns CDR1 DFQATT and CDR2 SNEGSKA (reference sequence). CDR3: CSAPESGGARGPQHF. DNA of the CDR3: TGCAGTGCTCCAGAGAGTGGGGGCGCCAGGGGGCCCCAGCATTTT.